The T cell receptor (beta chain) under discussion was sequenced for a study of T cells in Graves' hyperthyroidism and ophthalmopathy. CDR1 LGHNA and CDR2 YSLEER come from the germline V gene. The CDR3 is 15 residues long. The CDR3 regions of TCR beta were amplified from RNA transcripts. Using the HTBI primer set, a first-round RT-PCR was run on the TCR CDR3. One entry per CDR3 protein results from TCRdb running MiXCR on the multiplex PCR reads. The sample has more than 100,000 distinct CDR3 sequences; 40% to 50% are singletons. General study results and limits: The model predicted ophthalmopathy a median approximately six months before onset.

About this clonotype itself: The antigen is unknown. Relative to the germline gene, one junction end is altered; a read error may explain this.

The sequencing input was blood. The chain carries TRBV4-3 and TRBJ1-5; tentatively, D is TRBD1 (5 bases). The receptor was isolated from a man between 40 and 49 years old with Graves' hyperthyroidism. CDR3 nucleotides: TGCGCCAGCGGCCAAGGGGCCGTCAATAAGCAGCCCCAGCATTTT. Translating it yields CASGQGAVNKQPQHF.